The sample holds many counts of the clone carrying this T cell receptor (beta chain). What it recognizes is unknown. The sample comes from a study of identical twins. Broader study findings: Where out-of-frame alpha sequences were twin-shared, they showed excess low generation probability.

A template switching step contributed a universal primer site, while unique molecular identifiers were present in the cDNA. Via MiXCR, TCRdb re-called the 5' RACE reads, giving one row per CDR3 protein. The sample contains approximately 700,000 distinct CDR3 sequences, over 5% of which appear only once. The length of the CDR3 is 12 residues. V lost 8 bases and J lost 2, with 7 bases in between. CDR1 and CDR2 (germline): MNHEY, SVGAGI. V gene TRBV6-5 combines with J gene TRBJ2-1; D not resolved. The TCR sequence derives from a man in his late teens or twenties in good health. The sequencing sample was made of naive T cells sorted from blood. The chain's CDR3 is CASGQAYNEQFF. The DNA for the CDR3 is TGTGCCAGCGGTCAGGCCTACAATGAGCAGTTCTTC.